A selection of T cell receptor beta chains follows, all from one sample in a study of Ad26.COV2.S vaccination and SARS-CoV-2 variants. Produced via immunoSEQ multiplex PCR; TCRdb's table is partial and in-frame only. Found here are 300,000 to 500,000 clones, 80% to 90% of them singletons; the top ten hold 3% to 3.5%. Material: peripheral blood, obtained in a trial of Ad26.COV2.S vaccine versus placebo. The receptors derive from a person between 18 and 59 years old who received the Ad26.COV2.S COVID-19 vaccine or a placebo. Each CDR3 is given with its conserved first and last residue. The order of the fields is J gene, clone size, V gene, D gene, CDR3 protein, CDR3 DNA. D genes are given only for firm matches. Expanded clones get a size class; other rows say once, few or many, or leave the size out.

J: TRBJ2-7
size: .
V: TRBV5-1
D: TRBD1
CDR3: CASSLGGTGTYEQYF
DNA: TGCGCCAGCAGCTTGGGGGGGACAGGCACCTACGAGCAGTACTTC

J: TRBJ1-2
size: .
V: TRBV7-9
D: TRBD1
CDR3: CASRSTGEANYGYTF
DNA: TGTGCCAGCAGGTCTACAGGGGAAGCTAACTATGGCTACACCTTC

J: TRBJ1-6
size: few
V: TRBV10-2
D: .
CDR3: CATQPSNDNSPLHF
DNA: TGCGCCACCCAGCCCTCGAATGATAATTCACCCCTCCACTTT

J: TRBJ1-1
size: once
V: TRBV6-5
D: .
CDR3: CASSYSHLRAEAFF
DNA: TGTGCCAGCAGTTACTCACATCTAAGGGCTGAAGCTTTCTTT

J: TRBJ1-4
size: .
V: TRBV18
D: TRBD1
CDR3: CASSPLGQSHTTNEKLFF
DNA: TGTGCCAGCTCACCACTGGGACAGAGCCATACAACTAATGAAAAACTGTTTTTT

J: TRBJ1-1
size: .
V: TRBV7-2
D: TRBD1
CDR3: CASSPSRDRVTEAFF
DNA: TGTGCCAGCAGCCCGTCCCGGGACAGAGTCACTGAAGCTTTCTTT

J: TRBJ1-4
size: .
V: TRBV7-9
D: .
CDR3: CASSSRTATNEKLFF
DNA: TGTGCCAGCAGCTCGCGGACAGCGACTAATGAAAAACTGTTTTTT

J: TRBJ1-1
size: .
V: TRBV25-1
D: TRBD1
CDR3: CASSEYPSGGVTEAFF
DNA: TGTGCCAGCAGTGAATATCCATCAGGGGGCGTAACTGAAGCTTTCTTT

J: TRBJ2-1
size: once
V: TRBV7-2
D: .
CDR3: CASSLPRRWSNEQFF
DNA: TGTGCCAGCAGCTTACCGCGGAGGTGGTCGAATGAGCAGTTCTTC

J: TRBJ1-2
size: .
V: TRBV19
D: TRBD1
CDR3: CASTQTGQVYGYTF
DNA: TGTGCCAGTACCCAGACAGGGCAGGTCTATGGCTACACCTTC

J: TRBJ2-5
size: .
V: TRBV5-1
D: TRBD1
CDR3: CASSSGQGIAETQYF
DNA: TGCGCCAGCAGCTCAGGACAGGGGATCGCGGAGACCCAGTACTTC

J: TRBJ1-2
size: .
V: TRBV3-1/TRBV3-2
D: .
CDR3: CASSQSQDLKNYGYTF
DNA: TGTGCCAGCAGCCAATCTCAGGATCTAAAGAACTATGGCTACACCTTC

J: TRBJ2-7
size: .
V: TRBV5-4
D: TRBD1
CDR3: CASSFGTGGVEQYF
DNA: TGTGCCAGCAGCTTCGGGACAGGGGGTGTCGAGCAGTACTTC

J: TRBJ2-7
size: .
V: TRBV4-2
D: TRBD2
CDR3: CASSQDRAGGPNEQYF
DNA: TGTGCCAGCAGCCAAGATCGAGCGGGGGGCCCCAACGAGCAGTACTTC

J: TRBJ1-2
size: once
V: TRBV7-9
D: .
CDR3: CASSLGAGDDYGYTF
DNA: TGTGCCAGCAGCTTAGGGGCAGGGGATGACTATGGCTACACCTTC

J: TRBJ1-2
size: .
V: TRBV7-2
D: .
CDR3: CASEGVGQIYDGYTF
DNA: TGTGCCAGCGAGGGTGTTGGACAAATCTATGATGGCTACACCTTC

J: TRBJ1-3
size: .
V: TRBV19
D: .
CDR3: CASSPGGSGGNTIYF
DNA: TGTGCCAGTAGTCCGGGAGGATCGGGAGGAAACACCATATATTTT

J: TRBJ2-5
size: .
V: TRBV2
D: .
CDR3: CASSEGGLRGTQYF
DNA: TGTGCCAGCAGTGAGGGGGGTCTTCGGGGGACCCAGTACTTC

J: TRBJ1-4
size: .
V: TRBV19
D: .
CDR3: CASSMPSGEKLFF
DNA: TGTGCCAGTAGTATGCCTTCAGGGGAAAAACTGTTTTTT

J: TRBJ1-2
size: .
V: TRBV6-5
D: TRBD1
CDR3: CASSSGQVNGYTF
DNA: TGTGCCAGCAGTTCAGGACAGGTCAATGGCTACACCTTC

J: TRBJ1-1
size: once
V: TRBV6-5
D: TRBD1
CDR3: CASIRGTTEAFF
DNA: TGTGCCAGCATCAGGGGGACCACTGAAGCTTTCTTT

J: TRBJ1-4
size: .
V: TRBV4-1
D: .
CDR3: CASSQVTVNEKLFF
DNA: TGCGCCAGCAGCCAGGTGACAGTTAATGAAAAACTGTTTTTT

J: TRBJ1-2
size: .
V: TRBV27
D: .
CDR3: CASRAGEYYGYTF
DNA: TGTGCCAGCAGGGCAGGGGAGTACTATGGCTACACCTTC

J: TRBJ1-1
size: .
V: TRBV10-3
D: .
CDR3: CAISEYREAEAFF
DNA: TGTGCCATCAGTGAGTATCGGGAAGCTGAAGCTTTCTTT

J: TRBJ1-2
size: .
V: TRBV14
D: TRBD1
CDR3: CASSHGQVVGYTF
DNA: TGTGCCAGCAGCCATGGACAGGTGGTCGGCTACACCTTC

J: TRBJ2-3
size: .
V: TRBV5-1
D: .
CDR3: CASSPEVTDTQYF
DNA: TGCGCCAGCAGCCCGGAGGTCACAGATACGCAGTATTTT

J: TRBJ2-7
size: .
V: TRBV27
D: TRBD1
CDR3: CASSLHRDRPSYEQYF
DNA: TGTGCCAGCAGTTTGCACCGGGACAGACCTTCCTACGAGCAGTACTTC

J: TRBJ2-5
size: .
V: TRBV7-9
D: .
CDR3: CASRDLVSETQYF
DNA: TGTGCCAGCAGAGACCTGGTTTCAGAGACCCAGTACTTC

J: TRBJ2-7
size: .
V: TRBV7-6
D: TRBD1
CDR3: CASSLGQGFDYEQYF
DNA: TGTGCCAGCAGCTTAGGACAGGGGTTTGACTACGAGCAGTACTTC

J: TRBJ1-2
size: .
V: TRBV5-1
D: .
CDR3: CASRIDINYGYTF
DNA: TGCGCCAGCAGGATAGACATTAACTATGGCTACACCTTC

J: TRBJ1-1
size: .
V: TRBV25-1
D: .
CDR3: CASRKTGVNTEAFF
DNA: TGTGCCAGCAGAAAAACTGGGGTGAACACTGAAGCTTTCTTT